The 7 T cell receptor beta chains given below trace back to one sample, sequenced in a study of control samples from healthy donors and cancer patients. Generated by immunoSEQ multiplex PCR, the TCRdb table keeps only in-frame clones and is missing some. The data contain about 160,000 clones, around 94% of them singletons. The sample taken for sequencing was PBMCs. The receptors were gathered from a man aged 55 to 70 with colorectal cancer.

CDR3 nucleotides: TGTGCCAGTAGTCTCACGACAGGGTCCTACGAGCAGTACTTC. Residues: CASSLTTGSYEQYF. The chain carries TRBV19 and TRBJ2-7; 7 nucleotides match TRBD1. With V trimmed by 5 bases and J by 1 base, 5 bases remained unmatched. Germline-derived CDR1 and CDR2 are LNHDA and SQIVND (reference sequence). The CDR3 is made up of 14 amino acids.

The rearrangement joins TRBV30 to TRBJ1-6; a weak D match, TRBD1 (5 bases). The germline V gene has CDR1 GTSNPN and CDR2 SVGIG (reference sequence). V was pared by 5 bases and J by 14 bases, with 13 bases between. The CDR3 length is 11 residues. The CDR3 loop reads CAWGGVATLHF. Written as DNA, the CDR3 is TGTGCCTGGGGGGGGGTCGCGACCCTCCACTTT.

The V call is TRBV10-3, the J call TRBJ2-5, with TRBD2 matching 13 bases. The CDR3 is 14 residues long. The ends lost 6 bases at V and 5 bases at J; junction bases unmatched: 3. Germline lookup yields CDR1 ENHRY and CDR2 SYGVKD. DNA of the CDR3: TGTGCCATCAGAGGGACTAGCGGGGCCGAGACCCAGTACTTC. Encoded protein: CAIRGTSGAETQYF.

The chain employs TRBV10-2 and TRBJ2-7; the match to TRBD1 covers 8 bases. J was trimmed by 1 base and V by 6 bases; bases with no gene match: 8. The germline gives CDR1 WSHSY, CDR2 SAAADI. This CDR3 comprises 15 residues. The CDR3 DNA follows: TGCGCCAGCAGAAAGGACAGGGTTGGGTCCTACGAGCAGTACTTC. Protein sequence: CASRKDRVGSYEQYF.

V gene TRBV4-1 combines with J gene TRBJ2-5; 7 positions agree with TRBD1. The V segment lost 4 bases and the J segment 2 bases; nucleotides outside the gene matches: 4. CDR3 length: 14 amino acids. Germline V gives CDR1 MGHRA, CDR2 YSYEKL. The CDR3 protein is CASSLGTAQETQYF. Here the CDR3 DNA reads TGCGCCAGCAGCCTTGGGACAGCTCAAGAGACCCAGTACTTC.

This rearrangement joins TRBV11-1 to TRBJ2-3; 10 bases fit TRBD2. V gave up 10 bases and J gave up 2 bases; unmatched junction bases: 9. The CDR3 spans 15 residues. Per the germline V gene, CDR1 is SGHAT and CDR2 is FQDESV (reference sequence). This CDR3 is CATSKLAGPTDTQYF. The CDR3 DNA reads TGTGCCACCTCGAAACTAGCGGGGCCCACAGATACGCAGTATTTT.

J is TRBJ1-1 and V is TRBV5-1; 8 nucleotides agree with TRBD1. The germline gives CDR1 SGHRS, CDR2 YFSETQ. The length of the CDR3 is 16 residues. Trimming at V came to 3 bases and at J to 1 base, leaving 8 bases not matched to a gene. CDR3 DNA sequence: TGCGCCAGCAGCTCCGACAGGGGACGTTCGAACACTGAAGCTTTCTTT. This encodes CASSSDRGRSNTEAFF.